This T cell receptor beta chain was documented in a study of blood T cell repertoires in COVID-19 (TCRdb year 2020). At the level of the whole study: The collaborator samples originated in the United States, Italy and Spain and spanned the acute and convalescent phases of COVID-19. The prospective study material was composed of cDNA or gDNA derived from T cells, B-cell-depleted T cells, or PBMCs. The dataset comprised deeply sampled blood TCRbeta repertoires from subjects exposed to, actively infected with, or recovered from COVID-19. The repertoires were released in a freely available public database meant as a resource for research on the immune response to SARS-CoV-2. The samples were drawn from the first 160 participants of the ongoing ImmuneRACE study and from 1,200 or so subjects provided by 6 global collaborators. The sample metadata nearly always contained a de-identified subject ID, COVID-19 status, age in years and sex. Where available, HLA class I and class II types were taken from metadata supplied by the sample provider and were not determined by assay-based typing. Here is what the overall study found, with its caveats: The quantity of clinical and demographic metadata differed by source and by participant and was supplied without curation.

With respect to this clone: What this receptor recognizes is not known. No quality values exist for individual bases; no much larger clone is one base distant.

TCRbeta CDR3 regions were amplified from genomic DNA using the immunoSEQ Assay, a bias-controlled multiplex PCR. The source study handled its data this way. Nucleated cell counts per sample were estimated from amplification of reference gene primers within the assay. To quantify the absolute abundance of each unique TCRbeta CDR3 rearrangement, sequence reads were collapsed and filtered. For each sample, productive Simpson clonality was calculated by taking the square root of Simpson's diversity index across productive rearrangements. Sourced from immuneACCESS, this table was stored by TCRdb with only in-frame sequences that have V and J called. A share of the clones is absent; for the studies checked, an unresolved V gene accounts for under half, and the remainder has no known explanation. The DNA gave D and trimming, while V, J and clone size come from that table. Within this sample are about 50,000 clones, with over 75% of them counted one time only. Together, the top ten hold around 14% of the sample.

Collaborating institutions collected whole blood in K2EDTA tubes following their own protocols. For TCRbeta analysis, collaborators shipped samples in one of three forms: frozen whole blood, isolated PBMCs, or DNA extracted from either of those sample types. The trim is 2 bases for V and 2 bases for J, with a gap of 9 bases between the germline ends. CDR1 and CDR2 (MDHEN, SYDVKM) derive from the germline V gene. There are 14 amino acids in the CDR3, from cysteine to phenylalanine inclusive. Only the CDR3 portion is preserved as DNA: 42 bases, with reading frame beginning at the first base. This TCR came from a human donor in a cohort sampled during active COVID-19. The donor label of this sample is uncertain. The chain is assembled from TRBV28 and TRBJ1-2; the D segment cannot be called with confidence. Sequenced input: peripheral blood. The CDR3 loop reads CASSLGLLNYGYTF. The sequence in DNA is TGTGCCAGCAGTTTAGGGCTGCTCAACTATGGCTACACCTTC.